This T cell receptor beta chain was retrieved from a study of naive and memory T cell subsets. Notes on the study in general: This RNA-based method may be sensitive to activation-related transcript changes.

An oligonucleotide containing a UMI was ligated to the 3' end of TCR cDNA. Whole-blood samples were over 2 ml of peripheral blood from healthy adult volunteers. Input was about 1 to 1,100 ng of DNase-treated total RNA without cell sorting. Four PCR rounds used nested alpha and beta constant region primers plus the SP2 primer. Blood and skin TCR RNA was reverse transcribed with alpha and beta constant primers. MiXCR was run by TCRdb on the 5' RACE reads, yielding one entry per CDR3 protein. The table records around 56,000 distinct CDR3 sequences, about 7.1% of them present only once. Germline V CDR1 and CDR2: DFQATT, SNEGSKA (reference sequence). The length of the CDR3 is 14 residues. The V end lost 3 bases, the J end lost 1 base, and 10 bases lay between the germline ends. In its sample, this clonotype was seen many times. Its specificity is unknown.

The chain links TRBV20-1 to TRBJ1-3, with no clear D. This clonotype was sampled from a female donor in good health. CDR3 nucleotide sequence: TGCAGTGCTAGGTCTGCGAGTTCTGGAAACACCATATATTTT. Translating gives CSARSASSGNTIYF.